The present TCR beta chain was sequenced within a study of blood T cell repertoires in COVID-19. About the study: The United States, Italy and Spain were the sources of the acute and convalescent COVID-19 samples. Sources were T cells, B-cell-depleted T cells, or PBMCs; the material itself was cDNA or gDNA.

Authors' data handling: Reference gene primer amplification yielded estimated nucleated cell counts. Only in-frame clones appear in the TCRdb table, and some are missing; sequencing was by immunoSEQ multiplex PCR. V and J calls and clone size are those listed in that table; D and trimming were worked out from the DNA. This sample has 30,000 to 45,000 clones; roughly nine tenths occur once, and the top ten carry roughly 6.2%. Trimming pared 0 bases from V and 5 bases from J, leaving 17 bases between. CDR3 length equals 16 residues. Germline V gives CDR1 LGHDT, CDR2 YNNKEL (reference sequence). This clonotype originated in a human donor in a cohort sampled during active COVID-19. The rearrangement links TRBV3-1 (or the pseudogene TRBV3-2) to TRBJ2-7; D unclear. Sequencing was done on a sample of peripheral blood. CDR3 sequence: CASSQDSSIAGHEQYF. CDR3 coding DNA: TGTGCCAGCAGCCAAGATAGTTCGATAGCTGGCCACGAGCAGTACTTC.